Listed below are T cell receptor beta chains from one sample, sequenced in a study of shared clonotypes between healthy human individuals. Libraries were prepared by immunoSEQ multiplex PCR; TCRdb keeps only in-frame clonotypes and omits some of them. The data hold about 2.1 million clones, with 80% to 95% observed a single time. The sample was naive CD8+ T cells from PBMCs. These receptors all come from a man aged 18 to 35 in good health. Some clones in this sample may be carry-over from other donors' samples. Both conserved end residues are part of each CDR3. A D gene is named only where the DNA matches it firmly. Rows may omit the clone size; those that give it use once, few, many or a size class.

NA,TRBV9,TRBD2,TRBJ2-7,CASSVGTSQSYEQYF,TGTGCCAGCAGCGTCGGGACTAGCCAATCCTACGAGCAGTACTTC
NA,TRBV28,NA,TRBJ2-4,CASSYRGGLAKNIQYF,TGTGCCAGCAGTTACCGAGGAGGCCTAGCCAAAAACATTCAGTACTTC
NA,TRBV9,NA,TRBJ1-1,CASSAAGTRSSEAFF,TGTGCCAGCAGCGCCGCCGGGACAAGGTCTTCTGAAGCTTTCTTT
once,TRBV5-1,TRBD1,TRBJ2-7,CASSSFDRVPSYEQYF,TGCGCCAGCAGCTCCTTCGACAGGGTTCCGTCCTACGAGCAGTACTTC
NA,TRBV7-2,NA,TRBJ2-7,CASSSDRGYEQYF,TGTGCCAGCAGCTCGGACCGGGGTTACGAGCAGTACTTC
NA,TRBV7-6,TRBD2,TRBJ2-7,CASSLVAGGSSYEQYF,TGTGCCAGCAGCTTAGTGGCGGGAGGGAGCTCCTACGAGCAGTACTTC
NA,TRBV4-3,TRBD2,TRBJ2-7,CASSQELGLATYEQYF,TGCGCCAGCAGCCAAGAACTGGGACTAGCGACCTACGAGCAGTACTTC
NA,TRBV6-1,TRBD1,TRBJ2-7,CASRPAGGSGEQYF,TGTGCCAGCAGGCCCGCAGGGGGCTCTGGGGAGCAGTACTTC
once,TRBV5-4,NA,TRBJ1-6,CASSFRGNSPLHF,TGTGCCAGCAGCTTTCGCGGGAATTCACCCCTCCACTTT
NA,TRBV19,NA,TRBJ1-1,CASSPRRDIENTEAFF,TGTGCCAGTAGTCCCCGTAGGGACATAGAGAACACTGAAGCTTTCTTT
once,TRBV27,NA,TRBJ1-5,CASSSAGPNQPQHF,TGTGCCAGCAGTTCTGCAGGGCCCAATCAGCCCCAGCATTTT
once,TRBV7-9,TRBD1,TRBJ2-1,CASSLVRGYEQFF,TGTGCCAGCAGCTTAGTCAGGGGGTACGAGCAGTTCTTC
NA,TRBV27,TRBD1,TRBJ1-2,CASSPRTGNYGYTF,TGTGCCAGCAGTCCTCGGACAGGGAACTATGGCTACACCTTC
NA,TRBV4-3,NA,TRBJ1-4,CASSQDREGANEKLFF,TGCGCCAGCAGCCAAGACAGAGAAGGGGCTAATGAAAAACTGTTTTTT
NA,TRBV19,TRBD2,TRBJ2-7,CAVRTSGSYEQYF,TGTGCCGTACGGACTAGCGGGAGCTACGAGCAGTACTTC